Below are 13 T cell receptor beta chains sequenced from a single sample in a study of blood T cell repertoires in COVID-19. TCRdb's table, derived via immunoSEQ multiplex PCR, lists solely in-frame clones and lacks some. The sample yields about 68,000 clones, around 85% seen once. The sample consisted of peripheral blood. All receptors come from a woman between 45 and 60 years old with acute or convalescent COVID-19.

The J gene is TRBJ2-1, the V gene TRBV30; a weak D match, TRBD1 (6 bases). This CDR3 spans 16 amino acids. The germline gives CDR1 GTSNPN, CDR2 SVGIG (reference sequence). Deletions cut 0 bases from V and 4 bases from J, with 16 bases between. The CDR3 protein is CAWSVRTGIKYNEQFF. As DNA, the CDR3 is TGTGCCTGGAGTGTGCGAACAGGGATAAAGTACAATGAGCAGTTCTTC.

V is TRBV10-1 and J is TRBJ2-5; D perhaps matches TRBD1 (5 bases). Germline V lookup: CDR1 WNHNN, CDR2 SYGVQD (reference sequence). The CDR3 is 17 residues long. Trimming pared 0 bases from V and 5 bases from J, leaving 19 bases between. Here the CDR3 reads CASSESKWVSGPETQYF. CDR3 DNA: TGCGCCAGCAGTGAGTCGAAATGGGTCTCAGGGCCGGAGACCCAGTACTTC.

V and J are TRBV5-1 and TRBJ1-1; D is perhaps TRBD1 (5 bases). Trimming stripped 6 bases from V and 1 base from J, with 16 bases between. The germline V gene encodes CDR1 SGHRS and CDR2 YFSETQ. This CDR3 comprises 15 residues. CDR3 nucleotides: TGCGCCAGCACAACACAAGACAGTACGAACACTGAAGCTTTCTTT. This sequence encodes CASTTQDSTNTEAFF.

J is TRBJ2-7 and V is TRBV28, with TRBD1 identical over 9 bases. In germline, CDR1 is MDHEN, CDR2 SYDVKM. The V segment lost 4 bases and the J segment 2 bases; nucleotides outside the gene matches: 6. The CDR3 consists of 15 residues. The CDR3 region is CASSSHGTGPYEQYF. CDR3 DNA: TGTGCCAGCAGTTCCCACGGGACAGGGCCCTACGAGCAGTACTTC.

The chain uses TRBV5-1 and TRBJ1-5; D is unclear. The CDR3 spans 15 residues. Germline V gene data show CDR1 as SGHRS and CDR2 as YFSETQ. Trimming cost V 4 bases and J 0 bases, with 11 bases left between them. CDR3 loop: CASSERGDSNQPQHF. For the CDR3, the DNA is TGCGCCAGCAGCGAAAGAGGCGATAGCAATCAGCCCCAGCATTTT.

V and J are TRBV2 and TRBJ1-6; 10 nucleotides match TRBD1. V gave up 8 bases and J gave up 6 bases; unmatched junction bases: 4. Germline CDR1 reads SNHLY; CDR2 reads FYNNEI. The CDR3 contains 14 residues. CDR3 region: CASAGQGPNSPLHF. The CDR3 DNA sequence: TGTGCCAGCGCGGGACAGGGGCCTAATTCACCCCTCCACTTT.

In its sample, this clone was seen once. V and J are TRBV6-6 and TRBJ2-5; TRBD1 might be the D (5 bases). The CDR3 is made up of 15 amino acids. The V gene lost 2 bases and the J gene lost 8 bases, with 18 bases spanning the gap. Germline lookup yields CDR1 MNHNY and CDR2 SVGAGI (reference sequence). For the CDR3, the DNA is TGTGCCAGCAGTTACGCGACAGAAATAACGAGCACCCAGTACTTC. Amino acids: CASSYATEITSTQYF.

The chain couples TRBV2 to TRBJ2-7, with D maybe TRBD1 (5 bases). Trimming removed 1 base at V and 3 bases at J, with 16 bases between. Germline CDR1 is SNHLY and CDR2 is FYNNEI. This CDR3 contains 16 residues. The CDR3 sequence: CASSEDAMQGYYEQYF. The CDR3 DNA follows: TGTGCCAGCAGTGAAGATGCGATGCAGGGCTACTACGAGCAGTACTTC.

The V and J genes are TRBV2 and TRBJ1-5, with a weak D call TRBD1 (6 bases). V was pared by 7 bases and J by 4 bases, with 17 bases between. Germline V lookup: CDR1 SNHLY, CDR2 FYNNEI. There are 15 residues in the CDR3. The CDR3 region is CASTSQGQPNQPQHF. For the CDR3, the DNA is TGTGCCAGCACGTCTCAGGGGCAGCCAAATCAGCCCCAGCATTTT.

The J gene is TRBJ2-2, the V gene TRBV6-5; TRBD1 agrees at 7 bases. The CDR3 is 15 residues long. The germline CDR1 and CDR2 sequences are MNHEY and SVGAGI. Losses at the gene ends were 7 bases for V and 4 bases for J; bases not matched to a gene: 9. The CDR3 region has the DNA TGTGCCAGCACCAGACAGGGACCGGTCACCGGGGAGCTGTTTTTT. Its translation is CASTRQGPVTGELFF.

Only one count was recorded for this clone. The chain is built from TRBV7-3 and TRBJ2-1, with 9 bases identical to TRBD2. Germline V gene sequence: CDR1 SGHTA, CDR2 FQGTGA. V lost 1 base, J lost 3 bases, and 10 bases stayed unmatched. This CDR3 spans 18 amino acids. CDR3 loop: CASSLKRASGANYNEQFF. In DNA form, the CDR3 reads TGTGCCAGCAGCTTAAAACGGGCTAGCGGGGCGAACTACAATGAGCAGTTCTTC.

The chain has TRBV6-5 and TRBJ2-1; TRBD2 is a possible D gene (6 bases). The germline V and J ends were trimmed by 7 bases and 7 bases, with 17 bases remaining between them. This CDR3 comprises 14 residues. Germline-derived CDR1 and CDR2 are MNHEY and SVGAGI. The CDR3: CASTGGEVRNEQFF. In DNA, the CDR3 is TGTGCCAGCACTGGAGGGGAGGTCCGGAATGAGCAGTTCTTC.

This clone was seen once. V usage is TRBV14 and J usage is TRBJ2-1, with 8 bases fitting TRBD2. Germline CDR1 reads SGHDN; CDR2 reads FVKESK. The length of the CDR3 is 15 residues. The V gene end was trimmed by 4 bases and the J gene end by 5 bases; junction bases not matched to a gene: 7. The CDR3 region is CASSLLAGFDNEQFF. The CDR3 DNA is TGTGCCAGCAGCCTTCTAGCGGGCTTTGACAATGAGCAGTTCTTC. The whole variable domain, remainder taken from reference TRBV14 and TRBJ2-1, is EAGVTQFPSHSVIEKGQTVTLRCDPISGHDNLYWYRRVMGKEIKFLLHFVKESKQDESGMPNNRFLAERTGGTYSTLKVQPAELEDSGVYFCASSLLAGFDNEQFFGPGTRLTVL.